This T cell receptor (beta chain) was identified during a study of siplizumab effects on memory and regulatory T cells. The study's findings and limits: Tregs proliferating in siplizumab cultures lacked confirmation of their suppressive function.

Sequencing was performed with immunoSEQ multiplex PCR; in TCRdb, only in-frame clones are kept and a portion is missing. The sample has about 100,000 clones; more than 85% are singletons. From germline, CDR1 is SGDLS and CDR2 YYNGEE. The length of the CDR3 is 15 residues. Unmatched junction bases numbered 5, after V lost 4 bases and J lost 5 bases. As for this clone: What it binds is not known.

The rearrangement links TRBV9 to TRBJ2-3; 12 positions match TRBD2. Sequenced sample: CD4+ T cells sorted from blood. The TCR comes from a human donor in good health. CDR3: CASSKTSGGLDTQYF. The CDR3 region has the DNA TGTGCCAGCAGCAAGACTAGCGGGGGACTAGATACGCAGTATTTT.